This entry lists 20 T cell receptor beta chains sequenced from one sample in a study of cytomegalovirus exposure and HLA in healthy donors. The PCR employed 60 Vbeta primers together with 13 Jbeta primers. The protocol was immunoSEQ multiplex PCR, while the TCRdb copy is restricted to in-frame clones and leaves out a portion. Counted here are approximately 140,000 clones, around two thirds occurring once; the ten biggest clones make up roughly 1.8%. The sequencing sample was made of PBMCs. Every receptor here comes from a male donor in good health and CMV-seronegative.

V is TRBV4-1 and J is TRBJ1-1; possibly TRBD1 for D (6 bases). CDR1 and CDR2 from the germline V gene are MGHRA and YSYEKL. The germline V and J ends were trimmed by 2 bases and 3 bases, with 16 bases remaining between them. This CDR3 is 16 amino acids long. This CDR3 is CASSQSQAGADTEAFF. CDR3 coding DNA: TGCGCCAGCAGCCAATCGCAAGCAGGGGCTGACACTGAAGCTTTCTTT.

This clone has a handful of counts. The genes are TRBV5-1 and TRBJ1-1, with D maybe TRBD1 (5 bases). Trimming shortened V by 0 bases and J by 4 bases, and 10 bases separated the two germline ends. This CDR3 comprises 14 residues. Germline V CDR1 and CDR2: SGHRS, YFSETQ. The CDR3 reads CASSLGSRATEAFF. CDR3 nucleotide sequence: TGCGCCAGCAGCTTGGGTAGCAGGGCCACTGAAGCTTTCTTT.

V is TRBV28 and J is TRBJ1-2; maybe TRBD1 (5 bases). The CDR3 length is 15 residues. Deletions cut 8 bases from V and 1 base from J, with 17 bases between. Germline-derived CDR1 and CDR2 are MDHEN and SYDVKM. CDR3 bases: TGTGCCAGCGTTACTCCCGCGGGGGATAACTATGGCTACACCTTC. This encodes CASVTPAGDNYGYTF.

The CDR3 sequence: CASSRQGAKDTIYF. The CDR3 DNA is TGTGCCAGCAGCCGACAGGGGGCGAAGGACACCATATATTTT. The rearrangement links TRBV6-5 to TRBJ1-3; 10 nucleotides line up with TRBD1. V lost 6 bases and J lost 8; bases outside the gene matches: 7. Germline lookup yields CDR1 MNHEY and CDR2 SVGAGI. The CDR3 is 14 residues long.

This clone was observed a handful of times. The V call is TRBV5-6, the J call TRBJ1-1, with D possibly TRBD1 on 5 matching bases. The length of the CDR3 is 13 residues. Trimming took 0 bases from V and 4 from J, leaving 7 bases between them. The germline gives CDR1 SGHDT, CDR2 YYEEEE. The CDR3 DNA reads TGTGCCAGCAGCTTGGGGGGGGTCACTGAAGCTTTCTTT. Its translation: CASSLGGVTEAFF.

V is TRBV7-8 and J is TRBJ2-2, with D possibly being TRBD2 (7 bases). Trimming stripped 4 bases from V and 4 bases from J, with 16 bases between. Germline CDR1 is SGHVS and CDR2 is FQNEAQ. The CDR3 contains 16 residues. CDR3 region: CASSSITGRATGELFF. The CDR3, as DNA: TGTGCCAGCAGCTCTATAACAGGGAGGGCCACCGGGGAGCTGTTTTTT.

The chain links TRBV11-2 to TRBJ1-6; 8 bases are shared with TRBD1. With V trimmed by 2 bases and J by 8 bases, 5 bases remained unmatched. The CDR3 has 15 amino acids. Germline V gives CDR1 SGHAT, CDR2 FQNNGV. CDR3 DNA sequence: TGTGCCAGCAGCTTACCACAACAGGGGGATTCACCCCTCCACTTT. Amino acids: CASSLPQQGDSPLHF.

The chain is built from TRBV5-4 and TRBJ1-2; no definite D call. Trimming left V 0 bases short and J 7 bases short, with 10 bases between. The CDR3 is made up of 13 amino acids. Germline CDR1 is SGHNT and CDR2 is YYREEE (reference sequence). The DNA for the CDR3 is TGTGCCAGCAGCTTGGGAGGGATCCGTGGCTACACCTTC. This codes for CASSLGGIRGYTF.

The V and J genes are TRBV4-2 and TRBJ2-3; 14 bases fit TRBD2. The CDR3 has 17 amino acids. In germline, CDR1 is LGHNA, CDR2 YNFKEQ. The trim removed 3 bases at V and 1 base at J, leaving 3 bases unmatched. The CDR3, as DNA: TGTGCCAGCAGCCAGGGACTAGCGGGGGACCGCACAGATACGCAGTATTTT. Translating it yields CASSQGLAGDRTDTQYF.

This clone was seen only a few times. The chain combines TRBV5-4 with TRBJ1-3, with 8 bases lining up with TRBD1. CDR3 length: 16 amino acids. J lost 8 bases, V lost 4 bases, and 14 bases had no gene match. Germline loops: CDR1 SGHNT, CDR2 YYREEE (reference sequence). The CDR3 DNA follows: TGTGCCAGCAGCATGGGGCAGGGGGCGTCGGTAGACACCATATATTTT. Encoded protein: CASSMGQGASVDTIYF.

CDR3 loop: CASRSSPYEQYF. The CDR3 DNA reads as TGTGCCAGCAGGAGTTCCCCCTACGAGCAGTACTTC. This chain connects TRBV2 to TRBJ2-7; no reliable D call. Germline V gene lookup returns CDR1 SNHLY and CDR2 FYNNEI. CDR3 length equals 12 residues. V gave up 6 bases and J gave up 2 bases, with 8 bases separating them.

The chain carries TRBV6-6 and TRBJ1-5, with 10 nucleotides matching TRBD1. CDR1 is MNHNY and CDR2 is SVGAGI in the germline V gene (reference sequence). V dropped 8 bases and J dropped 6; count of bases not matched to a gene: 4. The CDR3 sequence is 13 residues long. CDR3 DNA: TGTGCCAGCGGACAGGGGGTATCTCAGCCCCAGCATTTT. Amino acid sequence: CASGQGVSQPQHF.

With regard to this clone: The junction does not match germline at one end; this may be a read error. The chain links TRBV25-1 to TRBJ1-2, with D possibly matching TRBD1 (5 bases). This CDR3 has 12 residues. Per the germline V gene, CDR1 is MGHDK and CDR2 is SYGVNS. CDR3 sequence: CASLGGIYGYTF. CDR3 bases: TGTGCCAGCCTCGGGGGGATCTATGGTTACACCTTC.

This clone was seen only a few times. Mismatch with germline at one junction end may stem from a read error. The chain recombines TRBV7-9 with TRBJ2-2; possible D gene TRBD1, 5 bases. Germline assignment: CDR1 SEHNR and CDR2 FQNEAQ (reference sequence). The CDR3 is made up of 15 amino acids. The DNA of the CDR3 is TGTTCCAGCAGCATTCAGGGTATCGGCACCGGGGAGCTGTTTTTT. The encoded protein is CSSSIQGIGTGELFF.

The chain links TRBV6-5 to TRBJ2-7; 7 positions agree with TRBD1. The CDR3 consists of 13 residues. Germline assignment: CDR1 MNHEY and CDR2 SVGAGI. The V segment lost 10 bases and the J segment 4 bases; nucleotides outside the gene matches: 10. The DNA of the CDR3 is TGTGCCACGGAGGACAGGACAACGTACGAGCAGTACTTC. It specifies CATEDRTTYEQYF.

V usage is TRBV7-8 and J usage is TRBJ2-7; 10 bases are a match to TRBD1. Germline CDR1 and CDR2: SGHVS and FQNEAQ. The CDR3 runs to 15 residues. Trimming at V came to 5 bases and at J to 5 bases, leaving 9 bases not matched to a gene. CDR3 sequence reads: CASSPRTGGQDEQYF. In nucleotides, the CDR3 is TGTGCCAGCAGCCCGAGGACAGGGGGTCAGGACGAGCAGTACTTC.

CDR3 in amino acids: CASSQGPRGGRNEQFF. The CDR3 coding sequence is TGCGCCAGCAGCCAAGGCCCTCGGGGGGGTCGGAATGAGCAGTTCTTC. The chain links TRBV4-1 to TRBJ2-1; the match to TRBD2 covers 8 bases. In germline, CDR1 is MGHRA, CDR2 YSYEKL. After removal of 1 base from V and 7 bases from J, the junction contained 9 bases not matched to a gene. The CDR3 spans 16 residues.

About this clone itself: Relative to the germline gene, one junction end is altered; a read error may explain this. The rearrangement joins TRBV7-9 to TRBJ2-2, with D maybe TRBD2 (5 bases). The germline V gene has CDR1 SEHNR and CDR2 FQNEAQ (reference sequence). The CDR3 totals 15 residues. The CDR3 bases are TGTTCCAGCAGCTTAGCGTCAGGGAACACCGGGGAGCTGTTTTTT. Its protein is CSSSLASGNTGELFF.

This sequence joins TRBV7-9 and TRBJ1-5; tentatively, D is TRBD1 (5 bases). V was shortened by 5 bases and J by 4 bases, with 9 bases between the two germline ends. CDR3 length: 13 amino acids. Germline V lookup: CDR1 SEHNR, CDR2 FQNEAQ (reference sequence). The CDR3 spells CASSGGSNQPQHF. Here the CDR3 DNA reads TGTGCCAGCAGCGGGGGGTCGAATCAGCCCCAGCATTTT.

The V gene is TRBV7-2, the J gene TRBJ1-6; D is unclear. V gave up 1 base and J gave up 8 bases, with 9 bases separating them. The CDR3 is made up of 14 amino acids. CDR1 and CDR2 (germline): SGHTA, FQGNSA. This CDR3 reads CASSLGPQDSPLHF. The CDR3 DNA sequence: TGTGCCAGCAGCTTAGGGCCCCAAGATTCACCCCTCCACTTT.